This paragraph covers one TCR beta chain sequence. Its cognate antigen is unknown. The data stem from a study of T-cell memory formation after mild COVID-19. Notes on the study in general: Clones shrinking from day 15 to 85 showed even CD4/CD8 mixes; later expanders tilted CD4+. Memory sampled before infection contained some responding clones, suggesting cross-reactive memory joined.

The TCR alpha and TCR beta cDNA libraries, bearing sample barcodes and UMIs, were generated by 5'RACE using constant-segment primers. TCRdb called the 5' RACE reads again in MiXCR, with one record for every CDR3 protein. The sample has hundreds of thousands of distinct CDR3 sequences, more than 15% seen once. V was shortened by 8 bases and J by 3 bases, with 13 bases between the two germline ends. The CDR3 spans 13 residues. The sequenced sample was PBMCs or a T cell subset sorted from them (not recorded which). This clonotype was sampled from an adult woman who had mild COVID-19 (a few samples of this study predate the infection). Cell type and time point are not known. The chain has TRBV23-1 and TRBJ1-2; TRBD1 is a possible D gene (6 bases). TRBV23-1 is identified as an open reading frame with a role that is uncertain. This CDR3 is CASPTGSDYGYTF. As DNA, the CDR3 is TGCGCCAGCCCCACAGGGTCCGACTATGGCTACACCTTC.